This TCR beta chain originates from a study of OX40 agonist ivuxolimab in advanced cancers. The assay was immunoSEQ multiplex PCR, and TCRdb's table has in-frame clones only and misses some. The sample records 45,000 or so clones, 88% being singletons. The CDR3 totals 16 residues. Germline CDR1 MNHNS, CDR2 SASEGT. V was shortened by 4 bases and J by 0 bases, with 12 bases between the two germline ends. V and J are TRBV6-1 and TRBJ1-4, with D tentatively TRBD1 (5 bases). This TCR came from an adult with an advanced solid tumor such as melanoma, head and neck, liver or kidney cancer. Source: CD4+ or CD8+ T cells sorted from blood, taken in a trial of the OX40 agonist ivuxolimab. CDR3 nucleotides: TGTGCCAGCAGTGCTACTTTAGGGGCAACTAATGAAAAACTGTTTTTT. It is translated as CASSATLGATNEKLFF.